Below, 15 T cell receptor beta chains from the same sample are listed, as sequenced in a study of blood T cell repertoires in COVID-19. TCRdb's copy holds only in-frame clones and misses some; the assay was immunoSEQ multiplex PCR. The repertoire consists of more than 85,000 clones, with less than 85% occurring once and the leading ten covering approximately 18%. Sequences were obtained from peripheral blood. The receptors were gathered from a woman aged 60-75 years with acute or convalescent COVID-19.

The sample holds one count of this clone. The rearrangement links TRBV19 to TRBJ2-1, with a weak D call TRBD1 (5 bases). Per the germline V gene, CDR1 is LNHDA and CDR2 is SQIVND (reference sequence). Trimming pared 3 bases from V and 3 bases from J, leaving 9 bases between. The CDR3 contains 14 residues. CDR3 DNA: TGTGCCAGTAGTATGCGACAGCTCTACAATGAGCAGTTCTTC. Encoded protein: CASSMRQLYNEQFF.

The chain uses TRBV5-4 and TRBJ1-2, with a tentative D call TRBD1 (5 bases). The CDR3 totals 13 residues. The V and J ends lost 3 bases and 9 bases respectively, with 15 bases between them. In germline, CDR1 is SGHNT, CDR2 YYREEE (reference sequence). In DNA form, the CDR3 reads TGTGCCAGCAGCTGGTCCAGGGACTCAAGCTACACCTTC. It codes for CASSWSRDSSYTF.

This chain connects TRBV10-3 to TRBJ1-1, with TRBD1 matching 7 bases. From germline, CDR1 is ENHRY and CDR2 SYGVKD. Unmatched junction bases numbered 6, after V lost 10 bases and J lost 1 base. The CDR3 consists of 13 residues. Here the CDR3 reads CATAGTANTEAFF. The CDR3 DNA reads as TGTGCCACCGCCGGGACAGCGAACACTGAAGCTTTCTTT.

This clone occurred a few times. V is TRBV18 and J is TRBJ2-7; 8 bases align to TRBD2. J lost 0 bases, V lost 4 bases, and 2 bases had no gene match. The CDR3 consists of 14 residues. CDR1 is KGHSH and CDR2 is LQKENI in the germline V gene. The CDR3, as DNA: TGTGCCAGCTCACAGGGACTAGTCTCCTACGAGCAGTACTTC. Encoded protein: CASSQGLVSYEQYF.

This rearrangement joins TRBV7-2 to TRBJ2-3; the D is unclear. Looked up from germline, CDR1 is SGHTA and CDR2 is FQGNSA. The V gene lost 6 bases and the J gene lost 0 bases, with 13 bases spanning the gap. This CDR3 is 15 amino acids long. The CDR3 DNA is TGTGCCAGCAGGCAAATTACATATAGCACAGATACGCAGTATTTT. This codes for CASRQITYSTDTQYF.

J is TRBJ1-2 and V is TRBV2; D uncertain. The length of the CDR3 is 14 residues. Germline loops: CDR1 SNHLY, CDR2 FYNNEI. Trimming took off 3 bases at V and 4 bases at J, with 12 bases between the two ends. The CDR3 DNA is TGTGCCAGCAGTGAGATTGTGGTACTCTATGGCTACACCTTC. Translated: CASSEIVVLYGYTF.

This chain links TRBV4-1 with TRBJ2-2; 9 bases align to TRBD2. V lost 1 base and J lost 7; bases outside the gene matches: 10. Germline CDR1 and CDR2: MGHRA and YSYEKL. The CDR3 contains 17 residues. CDR3 amino acids: CASSQVYLAGFGGELFF. The DNA of the CDR3 is TGCGCCAGCAGCCAAGTGTATCTAGCGGGGTTCGGCGGGGAGCTGTTTTTT.

The rearrangement links TRBV28 to TRBJ2-7; a weak D match, TRBD2 (6 bases). CDR1 is MDHEN and CDR2 is SYDVKM in the germline V gene. The length of the CDR3 is 18 residues. With 5 bases removed from V and 3 bases from J, the gap between germline ends came to 26 bases. The CDR3 loop reads CASSTRWFGGGKIYEQYF. CDR3 sequence (DNA): TGTGCCAGCAGTACCCGGTGGTTTGGCGGAGGGAAGATCTACGAGCAGTACTTC.

This chain connects TRBV28 to TRBJ1-4; 7 nucleotides agree with TRBD1. CDR3 length: 15 amino acids. Germline CDR1 MDHEN, CDR2 SYDVKM. J lost 7 bases, V lost 4 bases, and 9 bases had no gene match. This CDR3 is CASSWTGGNREKLFF. CDR3 DNA sequence: TGTGCCAGCAGTTGGACAGGTGGAAATCGTGAAAAACTGTTTTTT.

The chain combines TRBV28 with TRBJ2-2; TRBD1 agrees at 7 bases. The CDR3 sequence is 15 residues long. J was trimmed by 2 bases and V by 6 bases; bases with no gene match: 6. The germline gives CDR1 MDHEN, CDR2 SYDVKM. CDR3 sequence: CASRQGTANTGELFF. CDR3 nucleotide sequence: TGTGCCAGCAGACAGGGGACGGCCAACACCGGGGAGCTGTTTTTT.

CDR3 nucleotides: TGTGCCTGGAGTATGGGAGGGGACGCCAGAGGTGGCTACACCTTC. Its protein product is CAWSMGGDARGGYTF. The chain employs TRBV30 and TRBJ1-2; possible D gene TRBD1, 5 bases. Germline CDR1 is GTSNPN and CDR2 is SVGIG (reference sequence). V was shortened by 2 bases and J by 7 bases, with 20 bases between the two germline ends. The CDR3 contains 15 residues.

The V gene is TRBV5-1, the J gene TRBJ1-2; maybe TRBD1 (6 bases). The V gene's germline CDR1 is SGHRS and CDR2 YFSETQ. The CDR3 sequence is 15 residues long. Trimming cost V 1 base and J 1 base, with 11 bases left between them. CDR3 sequence (DNA): TGCGCCAGCAGCTTGCTGCAGGGGCGTAACTATGGCTACACCTTC. Its protein is CASSLLQGRNYGYTF.

As regards this clone: Other DNA sequences of this sample code for an identical CDR3. J is TRBJ1-6 and V is TRBV28, with 7 bases lining up with TRBD1. The germline V gene encodes CDR1 MDHEN and CDR2 SYDVKM. V lost 9 bases to trimming and J lost 7 bases; unmatched junction nucleotides: 6. The CDR3 is made up of 13 amino acids. The CDR3 DNA follows: TGTGCCAGTACCGGGACAGCAAATTCACCCCTCCACTTT. This gives the protein CASTGTANSPLHF.

This clone has only one observation. Germline and junction disagree at one end, which may indicate a read error. J is TRBJ2-1 and V is TRBV12-3 or TRBV12-4, with 7 bases lining up with TRBD1. This CDR3 spans 11 amino acids. The CDR3 protein is CANGKGGAPVF. DNA of the CDR3: TGTGCCAACGGGAAAGGGGGCGCCCCGGTCTTC.

V usage is TRBV3-1 (or the pseudogene TRBV3-2) and J usage is TRBJ1-1, with D possibly matching TRBD1 (6 bases). The V and J ends lost 5 bases and 5 bases respectively, with 12 bases between them. This CDR3 region has 13 residues. The germline gives CDR1 LGHDT, CDR2 YNNKEL (reference sequence). The CDR3 spells CASSARGGTEAFF. The DNA of the CDR3 is TGTGCCAGCAGCGCCAGGGGCGGGACTGAAGCTTTCTTT.